This T cell receptor (beta chain) was sequenced in a study of T-cell reconstitution after alpha-beta-depleted transplantation in children. Points from the study as a whole: T-cell counts and diversity were attributed mostly to newly produced T cells one year after transplant.

This CDR3 has 15 amino acids. V was shortened by 4 bases and J by 2 bases, with 14 bases between the two germline ends. Germline V gene data show CDR1 as SGHAT and CDR2 as FQNNGV. Preparation of the TCRbeta library involved a method that used unique molecular identifiers. TCRdb called the PCR reads again in MiXCR, with one record for every CDR3 protein. Of fewer than 150,000 distinct CDR3 sequences in the sample, 9.7% were seen once. This clonotype was counted between two and nine times. Its antigen is still unknown. This chain uses TRBV11-2 with TRBJ2-5; TRBD1 might be the D (6 bases). The specimen was PBMCs, mostly from graft donor cells, collected 180 days after TCRalphabeta/CD19-depleted stem cell transplant. The clonotype originates from a girl under three years old who had a stem cell transplant for combined immunodeficiency, so the T cells may come from the graft donor. The CDR3 is CASSSPQGWQETQYF. The CDR3 DNA is TGTGCCAGCAGCTCTCCACAGGGATGGCAAGAGACCCAGTACTTC.